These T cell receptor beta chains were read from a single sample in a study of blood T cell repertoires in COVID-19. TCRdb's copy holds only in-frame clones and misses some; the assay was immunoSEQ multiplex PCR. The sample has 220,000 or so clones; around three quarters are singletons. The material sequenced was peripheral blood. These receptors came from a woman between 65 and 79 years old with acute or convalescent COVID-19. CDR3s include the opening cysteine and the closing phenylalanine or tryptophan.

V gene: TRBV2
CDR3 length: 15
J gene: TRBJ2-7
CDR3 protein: CASRDASGRFREQYF

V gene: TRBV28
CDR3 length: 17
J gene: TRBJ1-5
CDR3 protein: CASSFATGGRLGQPQHF

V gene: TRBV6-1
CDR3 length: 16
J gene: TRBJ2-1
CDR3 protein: CASSEGVAGGVNEQFF

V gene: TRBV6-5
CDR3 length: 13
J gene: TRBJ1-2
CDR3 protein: CASGPRENYGYTF

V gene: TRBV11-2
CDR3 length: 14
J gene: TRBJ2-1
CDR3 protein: CASSLTGDGNEQFF

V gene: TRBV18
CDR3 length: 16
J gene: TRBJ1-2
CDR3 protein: CASSPPTGGSVYGYTF

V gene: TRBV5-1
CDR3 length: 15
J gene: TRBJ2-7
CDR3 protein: CASSSGDRGFHEQYF

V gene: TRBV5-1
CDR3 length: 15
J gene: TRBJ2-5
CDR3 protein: CASNVVGAGGETQYF

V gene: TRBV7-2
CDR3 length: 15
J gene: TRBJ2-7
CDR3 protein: CASSLRVGGSYEQYF

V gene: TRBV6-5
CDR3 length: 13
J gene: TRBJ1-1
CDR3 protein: CASRANLNTEAFF

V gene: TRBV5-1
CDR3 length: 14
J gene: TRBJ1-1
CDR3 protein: CASSGGQGPTEAFF

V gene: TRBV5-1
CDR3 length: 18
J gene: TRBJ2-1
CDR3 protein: CASSLTPGRGEYMNEQFF

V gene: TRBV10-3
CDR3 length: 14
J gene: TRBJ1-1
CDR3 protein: CAISEGARDTEAFF

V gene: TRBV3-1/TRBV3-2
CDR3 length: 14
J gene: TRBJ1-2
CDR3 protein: CASSPGKANYGYTF

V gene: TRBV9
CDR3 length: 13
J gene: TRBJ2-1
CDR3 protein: CASSVGVQHEQFF

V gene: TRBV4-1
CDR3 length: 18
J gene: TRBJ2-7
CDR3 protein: CASSQQTSTGVTTYEQYF

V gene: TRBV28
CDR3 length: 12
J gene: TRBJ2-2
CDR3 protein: CASSLNTGELFF

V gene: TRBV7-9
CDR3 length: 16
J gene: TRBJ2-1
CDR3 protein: CASSLSGKGVGNEQFF

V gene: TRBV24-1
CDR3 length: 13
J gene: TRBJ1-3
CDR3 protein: CATSDPDRNTIYF

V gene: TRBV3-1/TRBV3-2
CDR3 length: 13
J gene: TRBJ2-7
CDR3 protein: CASSQVRVGEQYF

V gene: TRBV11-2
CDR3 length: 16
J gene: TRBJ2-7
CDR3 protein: CASSLGWTSVSYEQYF

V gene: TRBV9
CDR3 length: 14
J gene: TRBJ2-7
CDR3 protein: CASSVALASYEQYF

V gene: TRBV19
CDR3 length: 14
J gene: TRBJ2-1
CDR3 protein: CASRGGGWSNEQFF

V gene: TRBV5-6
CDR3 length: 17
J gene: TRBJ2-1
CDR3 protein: CASSLLGLAGGPGEQFF

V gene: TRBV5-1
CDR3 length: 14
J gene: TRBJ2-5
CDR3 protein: CASSLAAGVETQYF

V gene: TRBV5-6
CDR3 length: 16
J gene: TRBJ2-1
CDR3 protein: CASSFTGTGSYNEQFF

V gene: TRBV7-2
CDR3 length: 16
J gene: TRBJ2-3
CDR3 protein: CASSRLAGTEGYTQYF

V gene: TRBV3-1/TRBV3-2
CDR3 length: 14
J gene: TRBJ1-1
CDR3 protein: CASSPGVLNTEAFF

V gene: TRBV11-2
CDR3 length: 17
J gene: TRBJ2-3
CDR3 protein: CASSLGSGSLGTDTQYF

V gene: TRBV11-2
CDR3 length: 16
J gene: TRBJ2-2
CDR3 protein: CASSLLGLAGTGELFF

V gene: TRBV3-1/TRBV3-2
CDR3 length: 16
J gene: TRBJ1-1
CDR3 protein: CASSQDRTLIGTEAFF

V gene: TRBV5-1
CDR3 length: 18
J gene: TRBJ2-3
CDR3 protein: CASSPSRTSDDGTDTQYF

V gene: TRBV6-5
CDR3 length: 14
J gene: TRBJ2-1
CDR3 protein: CASRDGQAYNEQFF

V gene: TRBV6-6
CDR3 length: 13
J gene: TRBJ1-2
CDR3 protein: CASSHQGIYGYTF